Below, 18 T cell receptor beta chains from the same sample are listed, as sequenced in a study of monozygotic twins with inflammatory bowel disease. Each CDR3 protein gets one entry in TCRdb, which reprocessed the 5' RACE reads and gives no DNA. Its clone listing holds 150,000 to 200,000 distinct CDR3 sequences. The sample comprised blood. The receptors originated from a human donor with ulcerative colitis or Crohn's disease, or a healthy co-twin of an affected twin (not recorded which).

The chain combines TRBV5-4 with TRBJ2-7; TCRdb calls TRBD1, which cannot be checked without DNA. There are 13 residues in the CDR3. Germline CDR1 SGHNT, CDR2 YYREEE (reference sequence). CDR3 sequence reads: CASSPSLGDEQYF.

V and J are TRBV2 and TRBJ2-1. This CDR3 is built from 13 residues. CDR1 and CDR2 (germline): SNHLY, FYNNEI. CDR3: CASSTWIGNEQFF. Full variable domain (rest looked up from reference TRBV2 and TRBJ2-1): EPEVTQTPSHQVTQMGQEVILRCVPISNHLYFYWYRQILGQKVEFLVSFYNNEISEKSEIFDDQFSVERPDGSNFTLKIRSTKLEDSAMYFCASSTWIGNEQFFGPGTRLTVL.

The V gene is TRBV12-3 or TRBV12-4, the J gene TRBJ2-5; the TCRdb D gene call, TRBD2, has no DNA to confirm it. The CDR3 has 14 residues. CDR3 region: CASSSSGRGETQYF.

The CDR3 here is CASSLAPGGTYGYTF. This chain connects TRBV5-6 to TRBJ1-2; TCRdb returns TRBD1, unconfirmable since there is no DNA. The CDR3 covers 15 residues. CDR1 is SGHDT, CDR2 YYEEEE, per germline. Using reference TRBV5-6 and TRBJ1-2 for the parts outside the CDR3, the full variable domain is DAGVTQSPTHLIKTRGQQVTLRCSPKSGHDTVSWYQQALGQGPQFIFQYYEEEERQRGNFPDRFSGHQFPNYSSELNVNALLLGDSALYLCASSLAPGGTYGYTFGSGTRLTVV.

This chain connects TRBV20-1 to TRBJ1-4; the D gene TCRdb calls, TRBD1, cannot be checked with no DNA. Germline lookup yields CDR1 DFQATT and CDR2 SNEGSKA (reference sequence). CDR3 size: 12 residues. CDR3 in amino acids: CSALQGEEKLFF.

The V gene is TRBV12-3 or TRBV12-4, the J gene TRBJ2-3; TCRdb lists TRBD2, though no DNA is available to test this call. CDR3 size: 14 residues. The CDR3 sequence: CASGPGGPPDTQYF.

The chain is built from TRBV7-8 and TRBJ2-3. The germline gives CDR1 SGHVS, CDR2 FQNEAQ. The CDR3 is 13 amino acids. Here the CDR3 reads CASSSEPTDTQYF.

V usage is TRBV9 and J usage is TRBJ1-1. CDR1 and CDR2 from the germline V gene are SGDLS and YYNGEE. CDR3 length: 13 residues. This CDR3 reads CASSASPSTEAFF.

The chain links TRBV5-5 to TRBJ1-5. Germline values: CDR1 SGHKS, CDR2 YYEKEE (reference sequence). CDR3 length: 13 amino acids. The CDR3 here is CASSFQGGQPQHF.

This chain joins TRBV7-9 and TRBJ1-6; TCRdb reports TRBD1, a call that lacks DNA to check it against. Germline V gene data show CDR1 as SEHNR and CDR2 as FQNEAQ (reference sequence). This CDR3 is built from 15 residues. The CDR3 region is CASSLMQGRNSPLHF. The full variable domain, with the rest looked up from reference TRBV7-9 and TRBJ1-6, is DTGVSQNPRHKITKRGQNVTFRCDPISEHNRLYWYRQTLGQGPEFLTYFQNEAQLEKSRLLSDRFSAERPKGSFSTLEIQRTEQGDSAMYLCASSLMQGRNSPLHFGNGTRLTVT.

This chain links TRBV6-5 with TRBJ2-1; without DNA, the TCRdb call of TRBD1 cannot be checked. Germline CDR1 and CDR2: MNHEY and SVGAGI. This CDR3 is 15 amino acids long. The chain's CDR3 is CASSLAPSSYNEQFF.

The CDR3 sequence: CSAQMGGRRGTGELFF. The chain carries TRBV20-1 and TRBJ2-2; the D gene TCRdb calls, TRBD1, cannot be checked with no DNA. CDR1 and CDR2 (germline): DFQATT, SNEGSKA (reference sequence). The CDR3 consists of 16 residues.

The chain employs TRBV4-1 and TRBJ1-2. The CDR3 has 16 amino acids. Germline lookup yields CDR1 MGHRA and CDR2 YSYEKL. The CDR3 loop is CASSQDPTGPYYGYTF.

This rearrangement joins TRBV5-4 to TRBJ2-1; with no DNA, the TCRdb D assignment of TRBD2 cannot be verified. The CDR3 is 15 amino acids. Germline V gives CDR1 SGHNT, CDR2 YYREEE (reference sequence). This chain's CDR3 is CASSLSAGVSNEQFF.

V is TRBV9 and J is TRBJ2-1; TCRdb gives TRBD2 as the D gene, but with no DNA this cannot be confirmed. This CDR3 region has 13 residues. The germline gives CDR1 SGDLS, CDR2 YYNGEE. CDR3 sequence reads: CASSSMAGVPEFF. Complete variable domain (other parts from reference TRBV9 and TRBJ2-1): DSGVTQTPKHLITATGQRVTLRCSPRSGDLSVYWYQQSLDQGLQFLIQYYNGEERAKGNILERFSAQQFPDLHSELNLSSLELGDSALYFCASSSMAGVPEFFGPGTRLTVL.

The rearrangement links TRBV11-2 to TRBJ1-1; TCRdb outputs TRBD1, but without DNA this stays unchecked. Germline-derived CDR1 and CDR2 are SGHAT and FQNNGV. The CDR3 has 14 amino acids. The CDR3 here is CASSPWGGASEAFF.

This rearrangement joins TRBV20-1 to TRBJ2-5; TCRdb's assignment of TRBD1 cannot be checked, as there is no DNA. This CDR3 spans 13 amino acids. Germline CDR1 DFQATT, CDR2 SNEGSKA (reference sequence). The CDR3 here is CSATNTGGETQYF.

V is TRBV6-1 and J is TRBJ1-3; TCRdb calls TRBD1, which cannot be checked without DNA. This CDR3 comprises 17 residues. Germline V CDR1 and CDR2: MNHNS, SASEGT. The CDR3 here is CASSEASLRGPGNTIYF.